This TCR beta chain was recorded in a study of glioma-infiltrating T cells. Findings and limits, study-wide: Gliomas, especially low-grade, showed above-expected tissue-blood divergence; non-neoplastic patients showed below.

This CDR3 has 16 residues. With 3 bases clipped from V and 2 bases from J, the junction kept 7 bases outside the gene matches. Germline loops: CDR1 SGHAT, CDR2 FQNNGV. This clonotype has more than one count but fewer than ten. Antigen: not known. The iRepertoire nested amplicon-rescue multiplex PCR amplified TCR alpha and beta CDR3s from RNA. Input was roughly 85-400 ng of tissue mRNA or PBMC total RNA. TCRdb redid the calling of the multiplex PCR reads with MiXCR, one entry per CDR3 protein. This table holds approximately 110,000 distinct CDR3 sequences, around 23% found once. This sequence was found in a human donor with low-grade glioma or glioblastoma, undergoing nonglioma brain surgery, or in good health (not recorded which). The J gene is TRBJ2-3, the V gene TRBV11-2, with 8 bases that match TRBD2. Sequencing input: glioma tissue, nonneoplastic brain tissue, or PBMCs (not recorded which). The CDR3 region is CASSFGAGGPTDTQYF. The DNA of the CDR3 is TGTGCCAGCAGCTTTGGGGCGGGAGGCCCCACAGATACGCAGTATTTT.